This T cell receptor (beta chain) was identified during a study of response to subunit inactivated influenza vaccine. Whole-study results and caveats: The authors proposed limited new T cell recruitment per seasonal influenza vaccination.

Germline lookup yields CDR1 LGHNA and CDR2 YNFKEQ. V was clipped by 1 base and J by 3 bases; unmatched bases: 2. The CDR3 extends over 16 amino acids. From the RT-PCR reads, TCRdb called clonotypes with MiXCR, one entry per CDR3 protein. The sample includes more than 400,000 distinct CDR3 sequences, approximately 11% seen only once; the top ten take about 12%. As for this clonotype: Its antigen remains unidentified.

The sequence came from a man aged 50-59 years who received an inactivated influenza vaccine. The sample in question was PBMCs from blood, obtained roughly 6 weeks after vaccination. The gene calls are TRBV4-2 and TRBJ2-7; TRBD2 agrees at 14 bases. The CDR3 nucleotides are TGTGCCAGCAGCCAAGCGACTAGCGGGAGGGTCTACGAGCAGTACTTC. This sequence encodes CASSQATSGRVYEQYF.